The count of the clone carrying this TCR beta chain is one. Profiling relied on immunoSEQ multiplex PCR, and the TCRdb table lists in-frame clones only, not all of them. The data contain about 180,000 clones, around 88% of them singletons. Germline CDR1 is SNHLY and CDR2 is FYNNEI. This CDR3 has 14 amino acids. Deletions cut 6 bases from V and 4 bases from J, with 13 bases between. The sample comes from a study of blood T cell repertoires in COVID-19. Study-wide background: Samples representing acute and convalescent COVID-19 were sourced from the United States, Italy and Spain.

The specimen was peripheral blood. This receptor was obtained from a woman in her thirties with acute or convalescent COVID-19. V usage is TRBV2 and J usage is TRBJ1-5; D might be TRBD1 (5 bases). The chain's CDR3 is CASRAGTSNQPQHF. The CDR3 nucleotides are TGTGCCAGCAGAGCTGGGACTTCAAATCAGCCCCAGCATTTT.